This T cell receptor beta chain was sequenced in a study of OX40 agonist ivuxolimab in advanced cancers. Study-wide background: Every 2 weeks, patients received ivuxolimab intravenously, dosed at 0.01 to 10 mg/kg.

Trimming shortened V by 3 bases and J by 6 bases, and 12 bases separated the two germline ends. The CDR3 is 14 residues long. CDR1 is MNHNS, CDR2 SASEGT, per germline. Data came from immunoSEQ multiplex PCR; TCRdb stores just in-frame clones and leaves some out. Here the sample spans roughly 58,000 clones, 70% to 90% being singletons. The input for sequencing was CD4+ or CD8+ T cells sorted from blood, taken in a trial of the OX40 agonist ivuxolimab. The chain links TRBV6-1 to TRBJ1-5, with D perhaps matching TRBD1 (6 bases). The clonotype comes from an adult with an advanced solid tumor such as melanoma, head and neck, liver or kidney cancer. In nucleotides, the CDR3 is TGTGCCAGCAGTGATCGGGGGGCGATTCAGCCCCAGCATTTT. It yields the protein CASSDRGAIQPQHF.